One sample yielded the 7 T cell receptor beta chains listed below, sequenced in a study of resident and recirculating memory T cells in vitiligo. Data came from immunoSEQ multiplex PCR; TCRdb stores just in-frame clones and leaves some out. The sample holds tens of thousands of clones, around 92% seen once. Sequenced: blood. The receptor set was obtained from a male donor with vitiligo.

The genes are TRBV11-3 and TRBJ2-7; tentatively, D is TRBD1 (6 bases). V was cut by 3 bases and J by 3 bases, with 12 bases left in between. CDR3 size: 14 residues. Germline values: CDR1 SGHNT, CDR2 YENEEA. The CDR3, as DNA: TGTGCCAGCAGCTTTAGGCAGGGGTTCTACGAGCAGTACTTC. Its translation: CASSFRQGFYEQYF.

The rearrangement uses TRBV27 and TRBJ2-3; TRBD2 matches at 15 bases. The CDR3 loop spans 18 amino acids. In germline, CDR1 is MNHEY, CDR2 SMNVEV (reference sequence). V dropped 5 bases and J dropped 5; count of bases not matched to a gene: 11. CDR3 amino acids: CASSPLGLAGGPRDTQYF. Written as DNA, the CDR3 is TGTGCCAGCAGTCCACTCGGACTAGCGGGAGGGCCTAGAGATACGCAGTATTTT.

Comments on this clone: The sample carries other DNA sequences with the same CDR3. The V and J genes are TRBV4-1 and TRBJ2-7; 7 bases map to TRBD1. This CDR3 spans 15 amino acids. CDR1 and CDR2 (germline): MGHRA, YSYEKL. V dropped 4 bases and J dropped 0; count of bases not matched to a gene: 6. CDR3 sequence (DNA): TGCGCCAGCAGCCCCATCCCAGGGGGCTCCTACGAGCAGTACTTC. Its translation: CASSPIPGGSYEQYF.

V usage is TRBV27 and J usage is TRBJ2-1; weak D call: TRBD1 (5 bases). Germline lookup yields CDR1 MNHEY and CDR2 SMNVEV (reference sequence). The CDR3 runs 13 residues. V was clipped by 6 bases and J by 8 bases, with 14 bases between them. In DNA, the CDR3 is TGTGCCAGCAGAAAGCAGGGTTGGGATGAGCAGTTCTTC. It codes for CASRKQGWDEQFF.

The chain joins TRBV7-9 to TRBJ1-4; D is unclear. V was clipped by 5 bases and J by 5 bases, with 15 bases between them. Germline V CDR1 and CDR2: SEHNR, FQNEAQ (reference sequence). The length of the CDR3 is 15 residues. The CDR3 here is CASSPRGSLNEKLFF. As DNA, the CDR3 is TGTGCCAGCAGCCCCCGGGGTAGCCTAAATGAAAAACTGTTTTTT.

The chain's CDR3 is CASSVGVSGRWGDEQFF. CDR3 coding DNA: TGTGCCAGCAGCGTAGGTGTTAGCGGGAGGTGGGGGGATGAGCAGTTCTTC. The chain recombines TRBV9 with TRBJ2-1; 10 nucleotides agree with TRBD2. J lost 8 bases, V lost 0 bases, and 11 bases had no gene match. The CDR3 is 17 residues long. Germline assignment: CDR1 SGDLS and CDR2 YYNGEE. The full variable domain, with the rest looked up from reference TRBV9 and TRBJ2-1, is DSGVTQTPKHLITATGQRVTLRCSPRSGDLSVYWYQQSLDQGLQFLIQYYNGEERAKGNILERFSAQQFPDLHSELNLSSLELGDSALYFCASSVGVSGRWGDEQFFGPGTRLTVL.

The chain couples TRBV7-3 to TRBJ2-7, with D unclear. Deletions cut 5 bases from V and 2 bases from J, with 13 bases between. CDR1 is SGHTA, CDR2 FQGTGA, per germline. The CDR3 consists of 14 residues. In DNA, the CDR3 is TGTGCCAGCAGCACCCCGGGTCTCGCCTACGAGCAGTACTTC. Its protein product is CASSTPGLAYEQYF.